This record covers a single T cell receptor (beta chain). This record comes from a study of blood T cells in healthy people across ages. Background on the study: Template switching retrieved approximately one barcoded beta molecule for each two T cells.

With a J-beta primer mix and a sample-barcoded 5' primer, a second PCR ran about 7 to 12 cycles. TCRdb re-analysed the 5' RACE reads in MiXCR, keeping a single row per CDR3 protein. The sample has roughly 860,000 distinct CDR3 sequences; less than 80% are singletons. V was pared by 0 bases and J by 8 bases, with 11 bases of the junction left unmatched. The CDR3 totals 16 residues. Per the germline V gene, CDR1 is SGHKS and CDR2 is YYEKEE (reference sequence). The genes are TRBV5-5 and TRBJ1-2, with TRBD1 matching 9 bases. The sequence was collected from a man aged 30-40 years in good health. Sequenced sample: blood. Here the CDR3 DNA reads TGTGCCAGCAGCTTGGTGGGACAGGGCGACGTTTACGGCTACACCTTC. Translating it yields CASSLVGQGDVYGYTF. Based on the CDR3 plus reference TRBV5-5 and TRBJ1-2, the full variable domain is DAGVTQSPTHLIKTRGQQVTLRCSPISGHKSVSWYQQVLGQGPQFIFQYYEKEERGRGNFPDRFSARQFPNYSSELNVNALLLGDSALYLCASSLVGQGDVYGYTFGSGTRLTVV.